This T cell receptor (beta chain) appears in the sequencing data of a study of T cells in localized non-small cell lung cancer (dated by TCRdb to 2019 to 2021). Looking at the study overall: Comparing tumors with uninvolved tumor-adjacent lungs, the study looked at the T cell repertoires of hundreds of patients with early-stage NSCLC. NSCLC patients had a mean age of roughly 64 years, and 129 were male and some 98 female. The cohort consisted of a few hundred treatment-naive NSCLC patients whose localized lung tumors had been resected. Broad study findings and their caveats: The highest T cell clonality was observed in uninvolved tumor-adjacent lung, where clonality exceeded that of tumor, suggesting that antigenic responses were more focused in uninvolved tumor-adjacent lung. Because multi-region sequencing of the tumors was not done, intratumor heterogeneity could not be ruled out. Higher T cell density in blood was associated with longer overall survival, whereas higher clonality in adjacent lung was associated with shorter survival. Of the top 100 tumor clones, a median of about 53 were detected in paired uninvolved adjacent lung; under 35 were also among that lung's top 100. Because the study design was exploratory, TCR variables were selected using unadjusted p-values without false-discovery rate correction.

Concerning this clone: This receptor's antigen is unknown. No base quality values were provided; no much bigger clone lies one nucleotide off.

At diagnosis, tumor, uninvolved tumor-adjacent lung and peripheral blood were collected and then preserved as a mix of FFPE and fresh-frozen material. For TCR repertoire profiling, blood samples were analyzed in the form of peripheral blood mononuclear cells. After removal of 5 bases from V and 8 bases from J, the junction retains 8 bases not matched to a gene. CDR1 and CDR2 (LNHDA, SQIVND) derive from the germline V gene (reference sequence). The CDR3 runs 13 amino acids, cysteine and phenylalanine included. The CDR3 DNA has 39 bases and is translated from base 1. The immunoSEQ Assay was used to sequence TCR beta CDR3 regions from DNA. The original pipeline was this. T cell density was computed as TCR beta template counts normalized to usable DNA estimated by amplifying housekeeping genes. Richness was estimated with the preseqR package, extrapolating to 400,000 templates for PBMC samples and 120,000 templates for tissue samples. Clonality was defined by subtracting Pielou's evenness from one. Tissue-enriched TCRs were identified through differential abundance testing performed on productive amino-acid clonotypes, with a minimum total count of 5 and an alpha of 0.1. The Jaccard Index and the Morisita Overlap Index were used to measure repertoire overlap between compartments. GLIPH grouped TCR beta CDR3s together with public tetramer-defined viral CDR3s, and a viral motif had to include at least three viral sequences and show V-gene enrichment. TCRdb stores this immuneACCESS table with in-frame sequences only. Part of the clones is absent; in the studies checked, under half of the shortfall reflects unresolved V genes, and no reason is known for the rest. V and J calls and clone size are copied from that table; D and trimming were computed from the DNA. The sample table contains roughly 19,000 clones; only one count was recorded for around 86% of them. More than 9% of the sample is in the top ten clones.

Material: PBMCs, obtained before any cancer treatment. The source of this sequence is a man between 40 and 70 years old with stage II squamous cell lung carcinoma. The chain is assembled from TRBV19 and TRBJ1-1; 7 nucleotides in the junction match TRBD1. The CDR3 reads as follows: CASSLNSDREAFF. The nucleotide sequence is given as TGTGCCAGTAGTCTCAACTCGGACAGGGAAGCTTTCTTT.